The 6 T cell receptor beta chains below come from one sample, sequenced in a study of T cells after yellow fever vaccination. One entry per CDR3 protein results from TCRdb running MiXCR on the 5' RACE reads. The top ten hold about 25% of the sample, which has just over 300,000 distinct CDR3 sequences, around 3.6% seen once. The sequencing here drew on PBMCs, taken on the day of the yellow fever booster vaccination. The receptors originated from a man aged 18 to 30 who received the YFV17D yellow fever vaccine.

This clonotype has a count of ten or more. The genes are TRBV6-6 and TRBJ2-3; tentative D call: TRBD1 (5 bases). Germline values: CDR1 MNHNY, CDR2 SVGAGI (reference sequence). The CDR3 has 17 residues. V was trimmed by 1 base and J by 2 bases, leaving 16 bases between them. CDR3 in DNA: TGTGCCAGCAGTTACTTAGCAGGGCCGGAGAACACAGATACGCAGTATTTT. Protein product: CASSYLAGPENTDTQYF.

This clonotype came up many times. This rearrangement joins TRBV4-1 to TRBJ2-1; TRBD2 aligns across 7 bases. The ends lost 0 bases at V and 10 bases at J; junction bases unmatched: 9. Germline values: CDR1 MGHRA, CDR2 YSYEKL. CDR3 length: 15 amino acids. Here the CDR3 DNA reads TGCGCCAGCAGCCAAGAGGGCCTATCCGGGAGGGAGCAGTTCTTC. Protein: CASSQEGLSGREQFF.

This clonotype has ten or more counts. The chain employs TRBV6-5 and TRBJ2-1; TRBD1 matches at 8 bases. Germline trimming cut 7 bases from V and 8 bases from J; bases unmatched to any gene: 7. CDR3 length: 13 amino acids. From germline, CDR1 is MNHEY and CDR2 SVGAGI. CDR3 coding DNA: TGTGCCAGCACCCGGACAGGGTCTTATGAGCAGTTCTTC. As protein: CASTRTGSYEQFF.

The CDR3 loop is CASTDQYEQYV. CDR3 in DNA: TGTGCCAGCACCGACCAGTACGAGCAGTACGTC. The rearrangement joins TRBV6-2 or TRBV6-3 to TRBJ2-7, with D uncertain. In germline, CDR1 is MNHEY, CDR2 SVGEGT. Trimming stripped 7 bases from V and 4 bases from J, with 8 bases between. The CDR3 is 11 residues long.

Ten or more counts support this clonotype. The chain employs TRBV10-1 and TRBJ2-7, with 8 bases matching TRBD2. V was clipped by 2 bases and J by 3 bases; unmatched bases: 12. There are 17 residues in the CDR3. Germline assignment: CDR1 WNHNN and CDR2 SYGVQD (reference sequence). The CDR3 region has the DNA TGCGCCAGCAGTGAGCGAACCCCTCTCGGGGGGGGCTACGAGCAGTACTTC. As protein: CASSERTPLGGGYEQYF.

This clonotype was detected only a few times. The chain has TRBV2 and TRBJ2-7; no firm D call. The CDR3 runs 13 residues. Germline CDR1 is SNHLY and CDR2 is FYNNEI. Trimming removed 1 base from V and 1 base from J, with 5 bases in between. This CDR3 is CASSEGPSYEQYV. The CDR3 DNA follows: TGTGCCAGCAGTGAAGGTCCTTCCTACGAGCAGTACGTC.